This T cell receptor (beta chain) was found in a study of T cell changes during pregnancy in multiple sclerosis. The protocol was immunoSEQ multiplex PCR, while the TCRdb copy is restricted to in-frame clones and leaves out a portion. The table shows 40,000 to 45,000 clones, with around nine tenths occurring only once. This CDR3 has 17 amino acids. Germline CDR1 LNHDA, CDR2 SQIVND (reference sequence). Trimming removed 4 bases from V and 7 bases from J; junction bases left unmatched: 12. This chain links TRBV19 with TRBJ2-1; TRBD2 aligns across 11 bases. This specimen was CD4+ T cells from peripheral blood mononuclear cells, taken before pregnancy. The source of this sequence is a female donor with multiple sclerosis, enrolled in a pregnancy study. In DNA, the CDR3 is TGTGCCAGTAGTACCACTTGGACTAGCGGGTCCAGGAATGAGCAGTTCTTC. Translated: CASSTTWTSGSRNEQFF. Complete variable domain (other parts from reference TRBV19 and TRBJ2-1): DGGITQSPKYLFRKEGQNVTLSCEQNLNHDAMYWYRQDPGQGLRLIYYSQIVNDFQKGDIAEGYSVSREKKESFPLTVTSAQKNPTAFYLCASSTTWTSGSRNEQFFGPGTRLTVL.